This T cell receptor (beta chain) emerged from a study of blood T cell repertoires in COVID-19. The V gene end was trimmed by 3 bases and the J gene end by 4 bases; junction bases not matched to a gene: 5. There are 15 residues in the CDR3. Germline V gives CDR1 LGHDT, CDR2 YNNKEL (reference sequence). The data were produced by immunoSEQ multiplex PCR, yet TCRdb's version contains in-frame clones alone and is incomplete. The sample shows almost 400,000 clones, approximately 87% of them seen only once. Sequenced: peripheral blood. The clonotype comes from a woman aged 55-75 years with COVID-19, enrolled during active disease. This sequence joins TRBV3-1 (or the pseudogene TRBV3-2) and TRBJ1-2, with 10 bases fitting TRBD1. The CDR3, as DNA: TGTGCCAGCAGCCAGGACAGGGGGATAAGCTATGGCTACACCTTC. Its translation: CASSQDRGISYGYTF.